The next 24 T cell receptor beta chains were all read from a single sample in a study of blood T cells in healthy people across ages. Together with a sample-barcoded 5' primer, a J-beta primer mix was included in a second PCR lasting roughly 6 to 12 cycles. MiXCR was run by TCRdb on the 5' RACE reads, yielding one entry per CDR3 protein. The sample holds approximately 1.5 million distinct CDR3 sequences; approximately 42% are singletons and the top ten take less than 5%. Sequencing was carried out using blood. The receptors stem from a woman aged 18-30 years in good health.

The gene calls are TRBV20-1 and TRBJ2-7; possible D gene TRBD2, 6 bases. The germline gives CDR1 DFQATT, CDR2 SNEGSKA (reference sequence). V was clipped by 6 bases and J by 2 bases, with 17 bases between them. The CDR3 loop spans 14 amino acids. CDR3 nucleotide sequence: TGCAGTGCGACCGGGGGACGGTTGACCTACGAGCAGTACTTC. Residues: CSATGGRLTYEQYF.

The chain employs TRBV20-1 and TRBJ1-1; tentatively, D is TRBD1 (5 bases). This CDR3 has 14 residues. CDR1 DFQATT and CDR2 SNEGSKA come from the germline V gene (reference sequence). Trimming removed 6 bases from V and 2 bases from J, with 16 bases in between. The CDR3 DNA reads TGCAGTGCCCAGACTGGGGGGGTAAACACTGAAGCTTTCTTT. The encoded protein is CSAQTGGVNTEAFF.

This clonotype occurred a few times. The chain employs TRBV29-1 and TRBJ1-4; the D gene is possibly TRBD1 (6 bases). The germline V gene encodes CDR1 SQVTM and CDR2 ANQGSEA. The CDR3 extends over 13 amino acids. Trimming cost V 6 bases and J 6 bases, with 14 bases left between them. CDR3 nucleotides: TGCAGCGTCCAGTCCTACAGGGATGAAAAACTGTTTTTT. Translation: CSVQSYRDEKLFF. Looking up the rest from reference TRBV29-1 and TRBJ1-4 gives the full variable domain: SAVISQKPSRDICQRGTSLTIQCQVDSQVTMMFWYRQQPGQSLTLIATANQGSEATYESGFVIDKFPISRPNLTFSTLTVSNMSPEDSSIYLCSVQSYRDEKLFFGSGTQLSVL.

The rearrangement joins TRBV27 to TRBJ2-1; 8 bases align to TRBD2. Germline assignment: CDR1 MNHEY and CDR2 SMNVEV (reference sequence). CDR3 length equals 15 residues. Germline trimming cut 2 bases from V and 8 bases from J; bases unmatched to any gene: 8. The CDR3 spells CASSLTGGGRYEQFF. The CDR3 region has the DNA TGTGCCAGCAGTTTAACGGGGGGGGGCCGGTATGAGCAGTTCTTC.

The chain uses TRBV29-1 and TRBJ1-1, with a tentative D call TRBD1 (5 bases). The V end was cut by 1 base, the J end by 4 bases, with 13 bases between. The germline CDR1 and CDR2 sequences are SQVTM and ANQGSEA. The CDR3 consists of 14 residues. In DNA, the CDR3 is TGCAGCGTTGAAGGCCTACTGGGGGGCACTGAAGCTTTCTTT. Its protein product is CSVEGLLGGTEAFF.

This clonotype was observed a handful of times. The V call is TRBV5-1, the J call TRBJ2-1; 13 nucleotides match TRBD2. V trimming: 5 bases; J trimming: 4 bases; junction bases outside the gene matches: 12. The CDR3 consists of 18 residues. Germline values: CDR1 SGHRS, CDR2 YFSETQ. CDR3 in amino acids: CASRTSGRSLLRYNEQFF. CDR3 sequence (DNA): TGCGCCAGCAGGACTAGCGGGAGGTCCTTGTTGCGGTACAATGAGCAGTTCTTC.

This clonotype has just a few counts. The chain recombines TRBV2 with TRBJ2-7; D is uncertain. V lost 0 bases, J lost 3 bases, and 12 bases lay in between. From germline, CDR1 is SNHLY and CDR2 FYNNEI. CDR3 length: 15 residues. CDR3 amino acids: CASSEAQRRSYEQYF. Written as DNA, the CDR3 is TGTGCCAGCAGTGAAGCGCAACGACGGAGCTACGAGCAGTACTTC. Combining the CDR3 with reference TRBV2 and TRBJ2-7 gives the whole variable domain EPEVTQTPSHQVTQMGQEVILRCVPISNHLYFYWYRQILGQKVEFLVSFYNNEISEKSEIFDDQFSVERPDGSNFTLKIRSTKLEDSAMYFCASSEAQRRSYEQYFGPGTRLTVT.

This clonotype was recorded a few times. The chain recombines TRBV27 with TRBJ2-7, with 11 nucleotides matching TRBD1. The trim removed 8 bases at V and 2 bases at J, leaving 14 bases unmatched. The CDR3 spans 17 residues. Germline CDR1 MNHEY, CDR2 SMNVEV (reference sequence). The CDR3 region has the DNA TGTGCCAGCTTCCCGGCACCAGGGACAGGGGGTACCTACGAGCAGTACTTC. Residues: CASFPAPGTGGTYEQYF.

The V call is TRBV5-1, the J call TRBJ2-3; D is possibly TRBD2 (5 bases). CDR1 and CDR2 (germline): SGHRS, YFSETQ. Trimming shortened V by 4 bases and J by 3 bases, and 12 bases separated the two germline ends. CDR3 length: 14 residues. CDR3: CASSTAPGTDTQYF. The CDR3 nucleotides read TGCGCCAGCAGCACGGCTCCGGGGACAGATACGCAGTATTTT.

This clonotype has a handful of counts. This rearrangement joins TRBV7-8 to TRBJ2-1; TRBD1 matches 9 bases. The V gene end was trimmed by 5 bases and the J gene end by 0 bases; junction bases not matched to a gene: 5. Germline assignment: CDR1 SGHVS and CDR2 FQNEAQ. This CDR3 contains 16 residues. This CDR3 reads CASSTPGQGSYNEQFF. CDR3 coding DNA: TGTGCCAGCAGCACCCCGGGACAGGGCTCCTACAATGAGCAGTTCTTC.

CDR3 sequence reads: CASSYSGTGVSPQHF. The CDR3 DNA reads as TGTGCCAGCAGTTACTCCGGGACAGGGGTTTCGCCCCAGCATTTT. The chain carries TRBV6-5 and TRBJ1-5, with 10 bases that match TRBD1. CDR1 and CDR2 (germline): MNHEY, SVGAGI. This CDR3 has 15 residues. The V and J ends lost 0 bases and 9 bases, in that order; junction bases with no gene match: 5.

This chain connects TRBV6-6 to TRBJ2-1; 11 nucleotides align to TRBD1. V trimming: 2 bases; J trimming: 7 bases; junction bases outside the gene matches: 4. Germline-derived CDR1 and CDR2 are MNHNY and SVGAGI (reference sequence). The CDR3 sequence is 15 residues long. The CDR3 is CASSYGGQGGNEQFF. The DNA for the CDR3 is TGTGCCAGCAGTTACGGGGGACAGGGGGGGAATGAGCAGTTCTTC.

This clonotype occurred many times. The genes are TRBV6-2 or TRBV6-3 and TRBJ2-7; 8 positions match TRBD1. The CDR3 has 13 amino acids. Germline lookup yields CDR1 MNHEY and CDR2 SVGEGT. The junction had 2 bases not matched to a gene; V was cut back by 7 bases and J by 0 bases. The DNA for the CDR3 is TGTGCCAGCAAGGACAGGGTCTCCTACGAGCAGTACTTC. It is translated as CASKDRVSYEQYF.

The gene calls are TRBV29-1 and TRBJ1-2; 7 bases align to TRBD1. The length of the CDR3 is 13 residues. Trimming took 3 bases from V and 3 from J; bases not matched to a gene: 4. Germline lookup yields CDR1 SQVTM and CDR2 ANQGSEA. The CDR3 is CSVDDRDYYGYTF. CDR3 DNA sequence: TGCAGCGTTGATGACAGGGACTACTATGGCTACACCTTC.

The genes are TRBV2 and TRBJ2-2; unclear D gene. Germline loops: CDR1 SNHLY, CDR2 FYNNEI. Trimming left V 6 bases short and J 4 bases short, with 9 bases between. This CDR3 contains 13 residues. CDR3 DNA: TGTGCCAGCAGCAGGAAAGGCACCGGGGAGCTGTTTTTT. This sequence encodes CASSRKGTGELFF.

This clonotype was observed once. DNA of the CDR3: TGTGCCAGCAGTTCCCCAGGGGGCGCGGGGCTGGGGACTGAAGCTTTCTTT. This gives the protein CASSSPGGAGLGTEAFF. The V gene is TRBV28, the J gene TRBJ1-1, with 8 bases matching TRBD1. The CDR3 runs to 17 residues. The trim removed 4 bases at V and 5 bases at J, leaving 15 bases unmatched. Looked up from germline, CDR1 is MDHEN and CDR2 is SYDVKM.

The rearrangement joins TRBV4-3 to TRBJ2-2; D gene unclear. This CDR3 is 17 amino acids long. V shed 2 bases and J shed 1 base, with 14 bases lying between them. The germline CDR1 and CDR2 sequences are LGHNA and YSLEER. Here the CDR3 reads CASSQRFGPLNTGELFF. Here the CDR3 DNA reads TGCGCCAGCAGCCAACGCTTCGGACCGTTGAACACCGGGGAGCTGTTTTTT.

This clonotype has a handful of counts. V is TRBV20-1 and J is TRBJ2-7; perhaps TRBD2 as D (6 bases). V lost 4 bases, J lost 0 bases, and 13 bases lay in between. This CDR3 is 14 amino acids long. Germline V gene lookup returns CDR1 DFQATT and CDR2 SNEGSKA (reference sequence). The CDR3 DNA reads TGCAGTGCTAATCGGGGGACCGACTCCTACGAGCAGTACTTC. This sequence encodes CSANRGTDSYEQYF.

This clonotype was observed a few times. J is TRBJ2-5 and V is TRBV28; 13 nucleotides agree with TRBD2. Trimming at V came to 4 bases and at J to 6 bases, leaving 8 bases not matched to a gene. The CDR3 spans 16 residues. Looked up from germline, CDR1 is MDHEN and CDR2 is SYDVKM. The CDR3 region is CASSSWTSGSRKTQYF. The CDR3 nucleotides read TGTGCCAGCAGTTCATGGACTAGCGGGAGTAGGAAGACCCAGTACTTC.

The chain recombines TRBV20-1 with TRBJ1-1; D is unclear. CDR3 length equals 12 residues. V gave up 0 bases and J gave up 8 bases, with 10 bases separating them. Germline CDR1 is DFQATT and CDR2 is SNEGSKA (reference sequence). The CDR3 protein is CSARDRPDEAFF. CDR3 bases: TGCAGTGCTAGAGATAGGCCCGACGAAGCTTTCTTT.

V gene TRBV9 combines with J gene TRBJ2-1; D unresolved. Germline assignment: CDR1 SGDLS and CDR2 YYNGEE. This CDR3 spans 13 amino acids. Trimming stripped 0 bases from V and 9 bases from J, with 10 bases between. CDR3 DNA sequence: TGTGCCAGCAGCGTAGTCGCTGGTGCTGAGCAGTTCTTC. Translating it yields CASSVVAGAEQFF.

This clonotype was counted between two and nine times. The V and J genes are TRBV20-1 and TRBJ1-2; perhaps TRBD1 as D (6 bases). The V gene lost 6 bases and the J gene lost 6 bases, with 17 bases spanning the gap. CDR3 length: 13 residues. CDR1 DFQATT and CDR2 SNEGSKA come from the germline V gene (reference sequence). For the CDR3, the DNA is TGCAGTGCCAAGGACAGCTTACGGGATGGCTACACCTTC. As protein: CSAKDSLRDGYTF.

This clonotype has a count of ten or more. This sequence may be a read error, since a much larger clone differs from it by one base. The chain couples TRBV20-1 to TRBJ2-1; 11 positions agree with TRBD2. The DNA end is more similar to TRBJ2-7, so the J call may be wrong. CDR1 and CDR2 from the germline V gene are DFQATT and SNEGSKA (reference sequence). The CDR3 totals 15 residues. CDR3 in DNA: TGCAGTGCTCTGGGACTAGCGGAGCGATACAATGAGCAGTACTTC. Translated: CSALGLAERYNEQYF.

J is TRBJ2-1 and V is TRBV7-2, with 13 bases matching TRBD2. The germline V gene encodes CDR1 SGHTA and CDR2 FQGNSA. This CDR3 is built from 15 residues. V was clipped by 5 bases and J by 9 bases; unmatched bases: 7. The CDR3 sequence is CASSGGTSGIREQFF. The CDR3 DNA sequence: TGTGCCAGCAGCGGCGGGACTAGCGGGATTCGTGAGCAGTTCTTC. The full variable domain, rest sourced from reference TRBV7-2 and TRBJ2-1, is GAGVSQSPSNKVTEKGKDVELRCDPISGHTALYWYRQSLGQGLEFLIYFQGNSAPDKSGLPSDRFSAERTGGSVSTLTIQRTQQEDSAVYLCASSGGTSGIREQFFGPGTRLTVL.